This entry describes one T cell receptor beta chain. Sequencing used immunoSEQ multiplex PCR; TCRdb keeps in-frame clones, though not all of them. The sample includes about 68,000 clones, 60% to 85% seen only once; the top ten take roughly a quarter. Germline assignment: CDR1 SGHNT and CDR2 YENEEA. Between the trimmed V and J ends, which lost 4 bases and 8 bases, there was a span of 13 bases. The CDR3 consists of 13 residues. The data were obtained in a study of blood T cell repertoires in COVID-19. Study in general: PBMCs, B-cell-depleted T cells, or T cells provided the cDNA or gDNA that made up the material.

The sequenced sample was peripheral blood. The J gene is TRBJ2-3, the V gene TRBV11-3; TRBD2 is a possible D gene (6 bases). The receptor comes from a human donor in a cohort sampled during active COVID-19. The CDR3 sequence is CASSSGLGGTQYF. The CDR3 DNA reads TGTGCCAGCAGCTCAGGTCTGGGGGGTACGCAGTATTTT.